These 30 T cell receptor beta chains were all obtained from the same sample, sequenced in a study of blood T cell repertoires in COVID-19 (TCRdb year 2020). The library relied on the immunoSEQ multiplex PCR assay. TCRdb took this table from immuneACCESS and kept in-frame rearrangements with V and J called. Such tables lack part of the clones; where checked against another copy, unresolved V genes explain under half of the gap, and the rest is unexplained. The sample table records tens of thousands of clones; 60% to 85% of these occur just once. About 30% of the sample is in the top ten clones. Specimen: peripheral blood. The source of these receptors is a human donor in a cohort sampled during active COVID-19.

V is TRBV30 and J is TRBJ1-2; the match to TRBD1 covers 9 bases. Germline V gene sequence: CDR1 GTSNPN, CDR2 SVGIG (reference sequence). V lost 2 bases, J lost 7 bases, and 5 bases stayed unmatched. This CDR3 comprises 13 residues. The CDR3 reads CAWSKDRGVGYTF. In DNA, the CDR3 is TGTGCCTGGAGTAAGGACAGGGGAGTTGGCTACACCTTC. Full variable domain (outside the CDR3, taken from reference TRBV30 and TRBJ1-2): SQTIHQWPATLVQPVGSPLSLECTVEGTSNPNLYWYRQAAGRGLQLLFYSVGIGQISSEVPQNLSASRPQDRQFILSSKKLLLSDSGFYLCAWSKDRGVGYTFGSGTRLTVV.

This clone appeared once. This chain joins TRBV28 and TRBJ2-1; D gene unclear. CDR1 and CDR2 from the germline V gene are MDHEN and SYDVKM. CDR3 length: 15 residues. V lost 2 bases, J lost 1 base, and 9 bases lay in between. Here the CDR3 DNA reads TGTGCCAGCAGTTTACCCGGTGCGTCCTACAATGAGCAGTTCTTC. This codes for CASSLPGASYNEQFF.

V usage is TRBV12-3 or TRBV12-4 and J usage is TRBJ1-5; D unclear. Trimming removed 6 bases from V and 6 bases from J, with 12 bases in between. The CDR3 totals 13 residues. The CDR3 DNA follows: TGTGCCAGCAGCACTACGCGGGCTCAGCCCCAGCATTTT. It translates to CASSTTRAQPQHF.

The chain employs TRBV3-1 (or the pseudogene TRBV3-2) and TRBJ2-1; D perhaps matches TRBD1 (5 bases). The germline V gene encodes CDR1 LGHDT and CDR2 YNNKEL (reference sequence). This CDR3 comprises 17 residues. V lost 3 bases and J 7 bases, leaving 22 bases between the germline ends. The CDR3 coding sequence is TGTGCCAGCAGCCATTTGGCAGGCCAACCGGCAGGGAATGAGCAGTTCTTC. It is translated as CASSHLAGQPAGNEQFF.

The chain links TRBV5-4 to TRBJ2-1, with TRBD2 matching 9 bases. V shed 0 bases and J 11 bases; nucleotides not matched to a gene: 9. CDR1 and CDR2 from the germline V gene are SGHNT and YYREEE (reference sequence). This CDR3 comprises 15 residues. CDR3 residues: CASSLVASGRLKQFF. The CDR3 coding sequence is TGTGCCAGCAGCTTGGTTGCCAGCGGGAGGCTTAAGCAGTTCTTC.

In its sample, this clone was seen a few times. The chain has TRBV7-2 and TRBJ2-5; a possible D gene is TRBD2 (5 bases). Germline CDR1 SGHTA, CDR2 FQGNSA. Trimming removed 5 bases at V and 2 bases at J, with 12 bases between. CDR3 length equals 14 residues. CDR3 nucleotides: TGTGCCAGCAGCCCTCGGACTGCTCAAGAGACCCAGTACTTC. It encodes CASSPRTAQETQYF.

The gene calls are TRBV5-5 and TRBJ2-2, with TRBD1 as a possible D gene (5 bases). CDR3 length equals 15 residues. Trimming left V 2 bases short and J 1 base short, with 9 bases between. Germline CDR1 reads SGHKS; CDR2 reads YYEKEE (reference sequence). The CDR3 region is CASSFFGQNTGELFF. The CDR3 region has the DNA TGTGCCAGCAGCTTCTTTGGACAGAACACCGGGGAGCTGTTTTTT.

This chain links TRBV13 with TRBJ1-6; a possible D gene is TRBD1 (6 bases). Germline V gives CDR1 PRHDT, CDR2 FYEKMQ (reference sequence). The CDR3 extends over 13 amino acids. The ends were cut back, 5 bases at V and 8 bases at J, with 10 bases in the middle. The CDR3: CASSPTGHSPLHF. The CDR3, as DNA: TGTGCCAGCAGCCCGACAGGTCATTCACCCCTCCACTTT. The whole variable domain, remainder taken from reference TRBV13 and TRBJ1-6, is AAGVIQSPRHLIKEKRETATLKCYPIPRHDTVYWYQQGPGQDPQFLISFYEKMQSDKGSIPDRFSAQQFSDYHSELNMSSLELGDSALYFCASSPTGHSPLHFGNGTRLTVT.

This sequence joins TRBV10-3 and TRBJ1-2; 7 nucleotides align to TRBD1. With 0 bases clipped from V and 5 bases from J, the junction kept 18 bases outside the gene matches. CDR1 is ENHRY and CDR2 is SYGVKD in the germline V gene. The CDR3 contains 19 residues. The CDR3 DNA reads TGTGCCATCAGTGAGTCGTCTGCCCAGGGGGGCTCTAGACCTTATGGCTACACCTTC. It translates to CAISESSAQGGSRPYGYTF.

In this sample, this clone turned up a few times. CDR3 sequence (DNA): TGTGCCAGCAGTGATCAGGGCAATACGCAGTATTTT. Its protein is CASSDQGNTQYF. The rearrangement links TRBV2 to TRBJ2-3; tentative D call: TRBD1 (5 bases). The CDR3 runs to 12 residues. V was pared by 3 bases and J by 7 bases, with 8 bases between. Germline CDR1 SNHLY, CDR2 FYNNEI.

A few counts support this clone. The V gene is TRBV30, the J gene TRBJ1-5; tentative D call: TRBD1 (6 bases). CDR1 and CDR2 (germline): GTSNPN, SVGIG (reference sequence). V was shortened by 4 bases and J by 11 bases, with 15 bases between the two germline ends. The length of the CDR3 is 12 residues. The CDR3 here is CAWTPPQGTQHF. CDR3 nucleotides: TGTGCCTGGACCCCCCCCCAGGGGACCCAGCATTTT.

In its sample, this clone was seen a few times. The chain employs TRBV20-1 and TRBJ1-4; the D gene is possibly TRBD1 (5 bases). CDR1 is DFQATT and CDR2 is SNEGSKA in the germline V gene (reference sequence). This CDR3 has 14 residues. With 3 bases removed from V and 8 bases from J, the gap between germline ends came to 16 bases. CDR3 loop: CSASDRGSREKLFF. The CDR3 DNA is TGCAGTGCTAGTGACAGAGGGAGTCGGGAAAAACTGTTTTTT.

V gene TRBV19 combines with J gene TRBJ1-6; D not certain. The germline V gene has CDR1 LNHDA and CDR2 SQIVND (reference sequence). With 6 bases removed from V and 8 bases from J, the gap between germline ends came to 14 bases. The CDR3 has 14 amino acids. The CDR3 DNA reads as TGTGCCAGTAGAGCGCCCGCTTCATATTCACCCCTCCACTTT. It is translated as CASRAPASYSPLHF.

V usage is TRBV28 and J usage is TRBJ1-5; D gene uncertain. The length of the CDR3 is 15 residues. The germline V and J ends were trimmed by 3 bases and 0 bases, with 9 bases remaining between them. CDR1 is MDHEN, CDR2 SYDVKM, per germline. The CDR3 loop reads CASSFYGDSNQPQHF. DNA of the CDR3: TGTGCCAGCAGTTTTTACGGGGATAGCAATCAGCCCCAGCATTTT.

The CDR3 loop reads CASSLGTGDGYTF. In nucleotides, the CDR3 is TGTGCCAGCAGCTTAGGGACAGGGGATGGCTACACCTTC. The chain has TRBV5-6 and TRBJ1-2, with 10 bases lining up with TRBD1. The germline CDR1 and CDR2 sequences are SGHDT and YYEEEE. Trimming removed 2 bases from V and 6 bases from J; junction bases left unmatched: 1. This CDR3 is built from 13 residues.

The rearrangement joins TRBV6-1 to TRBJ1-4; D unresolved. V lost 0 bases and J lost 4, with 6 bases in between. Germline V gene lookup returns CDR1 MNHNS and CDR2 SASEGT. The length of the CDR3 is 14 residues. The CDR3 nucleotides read TGTGCCAGCAGTGAAGCCGGGGTTAATGAAAAACTGTTTTTT. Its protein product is CASSEAGVNEKLFF.

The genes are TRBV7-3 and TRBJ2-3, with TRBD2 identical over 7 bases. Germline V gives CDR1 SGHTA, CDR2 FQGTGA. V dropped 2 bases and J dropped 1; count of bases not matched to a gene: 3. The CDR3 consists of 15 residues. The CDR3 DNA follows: TGTGCCAGCAGCTTAGCGGGGGAACGCACAGATACGCAGTATTTT. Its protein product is CASSLAGERTDTQYF.

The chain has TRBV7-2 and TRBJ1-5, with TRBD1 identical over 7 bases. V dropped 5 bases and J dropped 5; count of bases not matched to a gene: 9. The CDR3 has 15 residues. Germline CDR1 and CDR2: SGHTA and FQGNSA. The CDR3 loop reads CASSPRQGSHQPQHF. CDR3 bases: TGTGCCAGCAGCCCCCGACAGGGCTCGCATCAGCCCCAGCATTTT. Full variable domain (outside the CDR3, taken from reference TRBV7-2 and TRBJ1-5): GAGVSQSPSNKVTEKGKDVELRCDPISGHTALYWYRQSLGQGLEFLIYFQGNSAPDKSGLPSDRFSAERTGGSVSTLTIQRTQQEDSAVYLCASSPRQGSHQPQHFGDGTRLSIL.

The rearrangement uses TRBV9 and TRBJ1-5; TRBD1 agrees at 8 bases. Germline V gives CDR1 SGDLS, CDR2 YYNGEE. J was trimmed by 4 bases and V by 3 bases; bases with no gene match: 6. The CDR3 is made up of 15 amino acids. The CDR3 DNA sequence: TGTGCCAGCAGCGCCGGGACAGGCTGGAATCAGCCCCAGCATTTT. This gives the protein CASSAGTGWNQPQHF.

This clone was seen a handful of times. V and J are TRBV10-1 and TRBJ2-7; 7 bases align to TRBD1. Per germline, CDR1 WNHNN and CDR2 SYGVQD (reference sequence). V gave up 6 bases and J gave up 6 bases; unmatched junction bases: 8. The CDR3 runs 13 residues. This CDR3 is CASRSDRVGEQYF. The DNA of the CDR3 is TGCGCCAGCAGGTCTGACAGGGTTGGCGAGCAGTACTTC.

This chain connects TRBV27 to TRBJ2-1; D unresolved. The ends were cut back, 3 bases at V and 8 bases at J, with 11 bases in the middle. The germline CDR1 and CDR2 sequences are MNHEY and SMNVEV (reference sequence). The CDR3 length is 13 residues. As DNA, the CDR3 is TGTGCCAGCAGTTTTTCACCCAGGCATGAGCAGTTCTTC. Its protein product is CASSFSPRHEQFF.

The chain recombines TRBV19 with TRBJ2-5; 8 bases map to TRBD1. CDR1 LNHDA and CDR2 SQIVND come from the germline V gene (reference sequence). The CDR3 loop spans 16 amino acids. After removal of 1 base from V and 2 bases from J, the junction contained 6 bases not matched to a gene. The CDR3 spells CASSIVPGGLQETQYF. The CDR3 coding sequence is TGTGCCAGTAGTATAGTCCCAGGGGGCCTACAAGAGACCCAGTACTTC.

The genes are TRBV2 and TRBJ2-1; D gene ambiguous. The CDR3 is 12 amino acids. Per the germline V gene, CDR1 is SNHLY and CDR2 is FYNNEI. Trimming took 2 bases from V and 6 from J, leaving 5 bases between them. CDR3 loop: CASSELANEQFF. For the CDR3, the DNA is TGTGCCAGCAGTGAACTGGCCAATGAGCAGTTCTTC.

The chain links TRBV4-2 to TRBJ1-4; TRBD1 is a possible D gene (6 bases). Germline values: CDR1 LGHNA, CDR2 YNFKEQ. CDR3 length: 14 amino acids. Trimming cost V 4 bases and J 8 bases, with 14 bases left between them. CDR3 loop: CASSLGRGAEKLFF. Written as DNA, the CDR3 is TGTGCCAGCAGCCTCGGCCGGGGGGCAGAAAAACTGTTTTTT.

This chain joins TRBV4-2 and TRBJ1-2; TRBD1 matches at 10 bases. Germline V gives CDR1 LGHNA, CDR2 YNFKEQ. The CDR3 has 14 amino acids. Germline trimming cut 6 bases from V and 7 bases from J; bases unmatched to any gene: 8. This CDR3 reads CASSQTGGIAGYTF. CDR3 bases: TGTGCCAGCAGTCAGACAGGGGGCATAGCTGGCTACACCTTC.

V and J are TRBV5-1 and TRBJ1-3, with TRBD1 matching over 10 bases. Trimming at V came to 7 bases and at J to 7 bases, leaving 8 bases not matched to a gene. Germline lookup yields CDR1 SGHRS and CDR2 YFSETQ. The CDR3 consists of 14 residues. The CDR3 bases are TGCGCCAGCTGTACGGGACAGGGGCAGAACACCATATATTTT. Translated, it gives CASCTGQGQNTIYF. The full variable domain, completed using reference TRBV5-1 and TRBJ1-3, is KAGVTQTPRYLIKTRGQQVTLSCSPISGHRSVSWYQQTPGQGLQFLFEYFSETQRNKGNFPGRFSGRQFSNSRSEMNVSTLELGDSALYLCASCTGQGQNTIYFGEGSWLTVV.

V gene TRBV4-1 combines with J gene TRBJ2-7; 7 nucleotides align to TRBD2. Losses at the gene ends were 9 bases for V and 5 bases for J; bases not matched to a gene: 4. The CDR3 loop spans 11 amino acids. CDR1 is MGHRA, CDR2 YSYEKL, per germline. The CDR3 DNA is TGCGCCAGAGGACGGGGGGACGAGCAGTACTTC. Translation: CARGRGDEQYF.

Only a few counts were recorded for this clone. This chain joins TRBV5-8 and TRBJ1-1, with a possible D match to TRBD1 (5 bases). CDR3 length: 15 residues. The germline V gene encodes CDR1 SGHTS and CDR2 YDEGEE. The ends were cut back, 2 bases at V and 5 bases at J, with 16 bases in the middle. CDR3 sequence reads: CASSFQGSPLTEAFF. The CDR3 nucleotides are TGTGCCAGCAGCTTTCAGGGATCCCCCTTGACTGAAGCTTTCTTT.

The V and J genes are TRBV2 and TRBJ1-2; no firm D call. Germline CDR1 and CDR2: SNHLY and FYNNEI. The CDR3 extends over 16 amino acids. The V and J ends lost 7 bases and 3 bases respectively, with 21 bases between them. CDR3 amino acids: CASTKDFTPYDYGYTF. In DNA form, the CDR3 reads TGTGCCAGCACGAAGGACTTTACCCCTTACGACTATGGCTACACCTTC.

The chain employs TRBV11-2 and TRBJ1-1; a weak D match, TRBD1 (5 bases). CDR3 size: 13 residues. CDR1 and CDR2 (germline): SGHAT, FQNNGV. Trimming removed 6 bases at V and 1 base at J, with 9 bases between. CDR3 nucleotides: TGTGCCAGCAGTAAACAGGAGAACACTGAAGCTTTCTTT. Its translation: CASSKQENTEAFF.